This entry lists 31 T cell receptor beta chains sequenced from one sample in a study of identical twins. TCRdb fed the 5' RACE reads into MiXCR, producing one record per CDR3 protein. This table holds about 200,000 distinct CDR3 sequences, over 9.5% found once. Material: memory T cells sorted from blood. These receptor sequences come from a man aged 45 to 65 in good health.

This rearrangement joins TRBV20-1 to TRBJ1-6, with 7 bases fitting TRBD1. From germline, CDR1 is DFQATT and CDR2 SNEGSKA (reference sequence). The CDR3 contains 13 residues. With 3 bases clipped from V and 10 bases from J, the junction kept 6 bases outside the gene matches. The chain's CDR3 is CSARVTGESPLHF. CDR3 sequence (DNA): TGCAGTGCTAGGGTTACAGGGGAATCACCCCTCCACTTT.

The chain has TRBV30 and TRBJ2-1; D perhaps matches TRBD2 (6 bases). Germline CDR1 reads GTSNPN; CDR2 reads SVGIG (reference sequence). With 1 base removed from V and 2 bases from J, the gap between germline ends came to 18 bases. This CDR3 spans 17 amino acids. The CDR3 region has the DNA TGTGCCTGGAGTGATGGTGGGACTTCAGGACCCTACAATGAGCAGTTCTTC. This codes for CAWSDGGTSGPYNEQFF. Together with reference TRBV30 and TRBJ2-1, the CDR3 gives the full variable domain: SQTIHQWPATLVQPVGSPLSLECTVEGTSNPNLYWYRQAAGRGLQLLFYSVGIGQISSEVPQNLSASRPQDRQFILSSKKLLLSDSGFYLCAWSDGGTSGPYNEQFFGPGTRLTVL.

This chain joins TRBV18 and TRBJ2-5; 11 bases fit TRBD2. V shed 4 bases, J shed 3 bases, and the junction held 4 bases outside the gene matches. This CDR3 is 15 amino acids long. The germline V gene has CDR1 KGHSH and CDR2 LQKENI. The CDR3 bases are TGTGCCAGCTCACAACTAGCGGGAGACGAAGAGACCCAGTACTTC. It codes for CASSQLAGDEETQYF.

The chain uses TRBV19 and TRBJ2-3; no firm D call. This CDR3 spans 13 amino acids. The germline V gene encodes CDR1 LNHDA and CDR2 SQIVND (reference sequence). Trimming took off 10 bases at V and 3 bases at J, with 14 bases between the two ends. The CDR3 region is CATRPAATDTQYF. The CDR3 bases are TGTGCCACCCGACCAGCAGCGACAGATACGCAGTATTTT.

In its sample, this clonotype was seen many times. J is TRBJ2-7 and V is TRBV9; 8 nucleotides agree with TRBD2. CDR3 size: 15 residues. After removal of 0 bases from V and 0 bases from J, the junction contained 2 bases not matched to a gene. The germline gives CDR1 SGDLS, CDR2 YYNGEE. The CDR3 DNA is TGTGCCAGCAGCGTAGCGGGAGGGAGCTCCTACGAGCAGTACTTC. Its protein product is CASSVAGGSSYEQYF.

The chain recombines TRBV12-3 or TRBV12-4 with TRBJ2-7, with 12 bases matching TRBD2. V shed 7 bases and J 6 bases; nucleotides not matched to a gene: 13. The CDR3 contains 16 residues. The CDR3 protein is CASTLGASGGAIEQYF. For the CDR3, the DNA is TGTGCCAGCACCTTAGGGGCTAGCGGGGGGGCCATCGAGCAGTACTTC.

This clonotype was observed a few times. The CDR3 sequence: CATSRGLAGSYEQYF. The CDR3 nucleotides read TGTGCCACCAGCAGAGGGCTAGCGGGGAGCTACGAGCAGTACTTC. V and J are TRBV15 and TRBJ2-7, with 9 bases lining up with TRBD2. This CDR3 comprises 15 residues. Germline V CDR1 and CDR2: LNHNV, YYDKDF (reference sequence). J gave up 3 bases and V 1 base, and 4 bases lay outside the gene matches.

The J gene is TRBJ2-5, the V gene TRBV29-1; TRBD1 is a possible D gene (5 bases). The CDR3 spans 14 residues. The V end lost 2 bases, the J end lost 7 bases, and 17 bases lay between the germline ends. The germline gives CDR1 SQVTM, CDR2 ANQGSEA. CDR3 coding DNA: TGCAGCGTTGAAAAGGTCGGCAGGGATGGGACCCAGTACTTC. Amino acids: CSVEKVGRDGTQYF. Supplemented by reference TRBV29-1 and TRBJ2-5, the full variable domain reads SAVISQKPSRDICQRGTSLTIQCQVDSQVTMMFWYRQQPGQSLTLIATANQGSEATYESGFVIDKFPISRPNLTFSTLTVSNMSPEDSSIYLCSVEKVGRDGTQYFGPGTRLLVL.

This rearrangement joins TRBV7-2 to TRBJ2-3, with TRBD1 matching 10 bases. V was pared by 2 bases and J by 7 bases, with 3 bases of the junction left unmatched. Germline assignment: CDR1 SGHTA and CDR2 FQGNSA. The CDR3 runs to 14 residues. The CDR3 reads CASSLRQGANTQYF. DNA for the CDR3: TGTGCCAGCAGCTTACGACAGGGGGCGAATACGCAGTATTTT.

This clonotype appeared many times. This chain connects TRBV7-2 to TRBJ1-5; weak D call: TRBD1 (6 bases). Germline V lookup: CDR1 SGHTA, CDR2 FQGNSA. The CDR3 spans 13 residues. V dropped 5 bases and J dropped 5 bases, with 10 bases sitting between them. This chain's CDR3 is CASSRTADQPQHF. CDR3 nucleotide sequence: TGTGCCAGCAGCAGGACAGCAGATCAGCCCCAGCATTTT.

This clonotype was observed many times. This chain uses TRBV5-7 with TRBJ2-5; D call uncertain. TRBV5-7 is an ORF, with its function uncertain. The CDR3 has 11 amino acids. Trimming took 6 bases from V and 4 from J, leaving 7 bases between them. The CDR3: CASTPGETQYF. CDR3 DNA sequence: TGTGCCAGCACCCCAGGAGAGACCCAGTACTTC.

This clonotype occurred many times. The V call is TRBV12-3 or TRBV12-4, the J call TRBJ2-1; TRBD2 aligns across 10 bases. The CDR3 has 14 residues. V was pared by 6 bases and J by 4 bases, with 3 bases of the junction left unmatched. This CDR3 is CASRATSGYNEQFF. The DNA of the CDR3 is TGTGCCAGCAGGGCGACTAGCGGGTACAATGAGCAGTTCTTC.

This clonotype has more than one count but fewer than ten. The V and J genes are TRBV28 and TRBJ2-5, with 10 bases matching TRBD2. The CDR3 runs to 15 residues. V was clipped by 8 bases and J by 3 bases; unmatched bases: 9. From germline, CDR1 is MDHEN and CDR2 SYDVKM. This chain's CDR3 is CASGVSAGGKETQYF. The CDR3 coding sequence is TGTGCCAGCGGAGTATCAGCGGGGGGGAAAGAGACCCAGTACTTC.

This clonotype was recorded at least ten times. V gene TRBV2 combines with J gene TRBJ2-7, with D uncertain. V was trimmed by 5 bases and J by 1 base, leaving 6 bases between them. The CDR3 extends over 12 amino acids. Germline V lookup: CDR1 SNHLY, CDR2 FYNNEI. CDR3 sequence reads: CASSFSSYEQYF. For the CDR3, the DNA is TGTGCCAGCAGTTTCTCTTCCTACGAGCAGTACTTC.

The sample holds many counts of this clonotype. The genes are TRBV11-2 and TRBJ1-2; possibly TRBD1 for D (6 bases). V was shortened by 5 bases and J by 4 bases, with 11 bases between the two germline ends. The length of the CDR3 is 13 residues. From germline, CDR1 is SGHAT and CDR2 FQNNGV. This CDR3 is CASSTDSVYGYTF. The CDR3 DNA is TGTGCCAGCAGCACGGACAGTGTCTATGGCTACACCTTC.

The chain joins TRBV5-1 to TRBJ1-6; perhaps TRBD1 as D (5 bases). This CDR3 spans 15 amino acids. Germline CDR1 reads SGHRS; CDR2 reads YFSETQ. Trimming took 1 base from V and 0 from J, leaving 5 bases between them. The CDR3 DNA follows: TGCGCCAGCAGCTTGACAGGCTCCTATAATTCACCCCTCCACTTT. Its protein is CASSLTGSYNSPLHF.

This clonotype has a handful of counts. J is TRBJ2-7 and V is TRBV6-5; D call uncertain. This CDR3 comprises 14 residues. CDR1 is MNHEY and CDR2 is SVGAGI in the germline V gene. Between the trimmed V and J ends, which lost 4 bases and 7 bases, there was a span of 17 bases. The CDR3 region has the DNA TGTGCCAGCAGTTCTTCCCCTGACCTGCGGGAGCAGTACTTC. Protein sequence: CASSSSPDLREQYF.

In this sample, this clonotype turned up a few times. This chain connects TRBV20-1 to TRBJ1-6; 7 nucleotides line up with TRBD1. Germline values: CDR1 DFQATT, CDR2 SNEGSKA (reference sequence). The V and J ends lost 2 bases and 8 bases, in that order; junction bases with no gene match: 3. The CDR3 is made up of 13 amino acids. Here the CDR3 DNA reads TGCAGTGCTAGATTCACAGGGGATTCACCCCTCCACTTT. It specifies CSARFTGDSPLHF.

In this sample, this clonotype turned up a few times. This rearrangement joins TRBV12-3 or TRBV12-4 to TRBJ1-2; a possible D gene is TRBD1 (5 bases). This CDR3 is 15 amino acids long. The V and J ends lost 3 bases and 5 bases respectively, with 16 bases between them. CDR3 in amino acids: CASSLGIGAIYGYTF. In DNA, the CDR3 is TGTGCCAGCAGTTTGGGAATAGGGGCGATATATGGCTACACCTTC.

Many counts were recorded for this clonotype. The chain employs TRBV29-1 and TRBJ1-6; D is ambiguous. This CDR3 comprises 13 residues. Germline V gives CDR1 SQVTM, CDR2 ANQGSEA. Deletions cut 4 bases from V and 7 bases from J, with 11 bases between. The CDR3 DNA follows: TGCAGCGTTGCATCCGACCCGAATTCACCCCTCCACTTT. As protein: CSVASDPNSPLHF.

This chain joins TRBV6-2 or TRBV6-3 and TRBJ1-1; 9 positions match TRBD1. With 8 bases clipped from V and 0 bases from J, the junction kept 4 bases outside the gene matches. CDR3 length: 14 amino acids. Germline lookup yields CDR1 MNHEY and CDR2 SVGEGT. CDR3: CASAWDRVNTEAFF. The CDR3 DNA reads TGTGCCAGCGCCTGGGACAGGGTGAACACTGAAGCTTTCTTT.

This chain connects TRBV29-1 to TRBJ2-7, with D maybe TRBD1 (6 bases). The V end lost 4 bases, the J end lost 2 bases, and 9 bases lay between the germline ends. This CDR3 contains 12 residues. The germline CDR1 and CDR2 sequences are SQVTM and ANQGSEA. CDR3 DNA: TGCAGCGTTGGGGACACTCCCTACGAGCAGTACTTC. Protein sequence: CSVGDTPYEQYF.

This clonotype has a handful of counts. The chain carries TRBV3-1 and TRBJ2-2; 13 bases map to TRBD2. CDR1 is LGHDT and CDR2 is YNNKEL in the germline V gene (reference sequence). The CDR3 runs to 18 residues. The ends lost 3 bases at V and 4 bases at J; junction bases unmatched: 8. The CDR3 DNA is TGTGCCAGCAGCCACACCGGGACTAGCGGGGTGGGCACCGGGGAGCTGTTTTTT. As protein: CASSHTGTSGVGTGELFF.

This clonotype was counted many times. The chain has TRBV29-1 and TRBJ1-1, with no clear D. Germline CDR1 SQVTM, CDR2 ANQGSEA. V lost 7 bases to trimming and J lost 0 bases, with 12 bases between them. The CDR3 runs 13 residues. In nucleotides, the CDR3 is TGCAGCGCCCTTAGGGAATTGAACACTGAAGCTTTCTTT. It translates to CSALRELNTEAFF.

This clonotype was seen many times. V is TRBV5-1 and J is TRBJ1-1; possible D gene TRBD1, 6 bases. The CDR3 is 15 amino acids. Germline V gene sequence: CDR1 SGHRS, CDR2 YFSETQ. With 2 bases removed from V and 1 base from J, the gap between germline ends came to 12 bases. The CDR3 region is CASSLGGRSNTEAFF. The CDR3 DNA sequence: TGCGCCAGCAGCTTAGGGGGACGGTCGAACACTGAAGCTTTCTTT.

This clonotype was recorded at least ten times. The CDR3 protein is CASSSNLNSYEQYF. As DNA, the CDR3 is TGTGCCAGCAGTTCAAACTTAAACAGTTACGAGCAGTACTTC. The rearrangement links TRBV27 to TRBJ2-7, with D unresolved. The V gene's germline CDR1 is MNHEY and CDR2 SMNVEV (reference sequence). V was clipped by 4 bases and J by 4 bases, with 14 bases between them. This CDR3 has 14 residues.

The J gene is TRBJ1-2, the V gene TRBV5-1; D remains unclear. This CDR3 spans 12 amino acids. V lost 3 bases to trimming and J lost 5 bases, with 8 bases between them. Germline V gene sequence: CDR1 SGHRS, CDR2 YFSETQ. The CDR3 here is CASSSGRYGYTF. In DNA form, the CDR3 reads TGCGCCAGCAGCTCCGGGAGATATGGCTACACCTTC.

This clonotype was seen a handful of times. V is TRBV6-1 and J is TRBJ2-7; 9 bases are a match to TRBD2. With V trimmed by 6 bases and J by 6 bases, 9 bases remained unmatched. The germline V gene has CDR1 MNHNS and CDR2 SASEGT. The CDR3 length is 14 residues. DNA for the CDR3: TGTGCCAGCAGCGCGCGGTTAGCGGGAGCCGAGCAGTACTTC. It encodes CASSARLAGAEQYF.

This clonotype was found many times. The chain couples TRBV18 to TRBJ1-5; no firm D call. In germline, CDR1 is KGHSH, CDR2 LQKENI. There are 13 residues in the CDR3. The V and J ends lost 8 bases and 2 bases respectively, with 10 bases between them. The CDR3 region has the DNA TGTGCCAGCAGCCCAGACCGCAATCAGCCCCAGCATTTT. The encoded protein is CASSPDRNQPQHF.

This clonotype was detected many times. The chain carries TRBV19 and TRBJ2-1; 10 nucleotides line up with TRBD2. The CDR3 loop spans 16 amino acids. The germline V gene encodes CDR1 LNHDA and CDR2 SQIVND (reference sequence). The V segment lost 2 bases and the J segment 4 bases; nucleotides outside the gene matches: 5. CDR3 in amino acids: CASSISGLAKYNEQFF. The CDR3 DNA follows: TGTGCCAGTAGTATATCGGGACTAGCGAAGTACAATGAGCAGTTCTTC.

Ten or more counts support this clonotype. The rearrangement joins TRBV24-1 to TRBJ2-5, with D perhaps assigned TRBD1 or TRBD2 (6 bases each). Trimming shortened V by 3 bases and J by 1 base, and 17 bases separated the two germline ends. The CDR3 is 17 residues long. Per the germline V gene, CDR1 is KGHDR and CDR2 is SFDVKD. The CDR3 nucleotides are TGTGCCACCAGTGATCCAGGGGACTTTAAAACCCAAGAGACCCAGTACTTC. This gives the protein CATSDPGDFKTQETQYF.